The rows below give T cell receptor beta chains drawn from one sample of a study of blood T cell repertoires in COVID-19. The table came from immunoSEQ multiplex PCR; TCRdb's copy has only in-frame clones and leaves some out. The sample has some 290,000 clones; roughly 83% are singletons. The sample consisted of peripheral blood. Receptors originate from a man aged 55 to 70 who had recovered from COVID-19. CDR3s include the opening cysteine and the closing phenylalanine or tryptophan. The order of the fields is J gene, V gene, clone size, D gene, CDR3 DNA, CDR3 protein. D genes are given only for firm matches. The size of a clone is reported for some rows only, either as once, few or many, or as a class for expanded clones.

J gene: TRBJ2-3
V gene: TRBV5-8
clone size: once
D gene: TRBD1
CDR3 DNA: TGTGCCAGCAGCTTGTTACCCACAGGGGGCACAGATACGCAGTATTTT
CDR3 protein: CASSLLPTGGTDTQYF

J gene: TRBJ2-1
V gene: TRBV2
clone size: -
D gene: TRBD1
CDR3 DNA: TGTGCCAGCAGTGACAGGGGGCTCTACAATGAGCAGTTCTTC
CDR3 protein: CASSDRGLYNEQFF

J gene: TRBJ2-3
V gene: TRBV10-2
clone size: once
D gene: -
CDR3 DNA: TGCGCCAGCAGGCGGGGCACAGATACGCAGTATTTT
CDR3 protein: CASRRGTDTQYF

J gene: TRBJ2-7
V gene: TRBV2
clone size: -
D gene: -
CDR3 DNA: TGTGCCAGCAACGAGGTTACAGGGATGGCCGAGCAGTACTTC
CDR3 protein: CASNEVTGMAEQYF

J gene: TRBJ2-7
V gene: TRBV27
clone size: -
D gene: -
CDR3 DNA: TGTGCCAGCAGTTTATCGCTCGTGCCCGGCGAGCAGTACTTC
CDR3 protein: CASSLSLVPGEQYF

J gene: TRBJ1-1
V gene: TRBV29-1
clone size: -
D gene: TRBD1
CDR3 DNA: TGCAGCGTTGCGAGCTTTGGACAGGGCGGAACTGAAGCTTTCTTT
CDR3 protein: CSVASFGQGGTEAFF

J gene: TRBJ1-5
V gene: TRBV11-3
clone size: -
D gene: TRBD1
CDR3 DNA: TGTGCCAGCAGCTTAGCTCCGGCCAGGGGGAACAATCAGCCCCAGCATTTT
CDR3 protein: CASSLAPARGNNQPQHF

J gene: TRBJ2-1
V gene: TRBV21-1
clone size: -
D gene: -
CDR3 DNA: TGTGCCAGCAGCCCGGCAGGGGGTTATCGGGATGAGCAGTTCTTC
CDR3 protein: CASSPAGGYRDEQFF

J gene: TRBJ2-5
V gene: TRBV29-1
clone size: -
D gene: -
CDR3 DNA: TGCAGCGTTCCGAGAACCCCCGTGGGTGTGTTGAGCCCGGGGGAGACCCAGTACTTC
CDR3 protein: CSVPRTPVGVLSPGETQYF

J gene: TRBJ1-6
V gene: TRBV9
clone size: few
D gene: -
CDR3 DNA: TGTGCCAGCAGCGAGGGGTCCTCCTATAATTCACCCCTCCACTTT
CDR3 protein: CASSEGSSYNSPLHF

J gene: TRBJ2-7
V gene: TRBV30
clone size: -
D gene: -
CDR3 DNA: TGTGCCTGGGCGGTCGCCGTAGAGCAGTACTTC
CDR3 protein: CAWAVAVEQYF

J gene: TRBJ2-4
V gene: TRBV5-5
clone size: -
D gene: -
CDR3 DNA: TGTGCCAGCAGCTTTATCGGGTTCAGTCTAGCCAAAAACATTCAGTACTTC
CDR3 protein: CASSFIGFSLAKNIQYF

J gene: TRBJ2-3
V gene: TRBV20-1
clone size: -
D gene: TRBD2
CDR3 DNA: TGCAGTGCTAGTGTACTAGCGGGGGCCACAGATACGCAGTATTTT
CDR3 protein: CSASVLAGATDTQYF

J gene: TRBJ1-4
V gene: TRBV6-5
clone size: -
D gene: TRBD1
CDR3 DNA: TGTGCCAGCAGTCCTCAGGGGGCAACTAATGAAAAACTGTTTTTT
CDR3 protein: CASSPQGATNEKLFF

J gene: TRBJ2-5
V gene: TRBV3-1/TRBV3-2
clone size: -
D gene: -
CDR3 DNA: TGTGCCAGCAGCCAAGTACGAACAGGGAGAAAGACCCAGTACTTC
CDR3 protein: CASSQVRTGRKTQYF

J gene: TRBJ2-1
V gene: TRBV7-9
clone size: -
D gene: -
CDR3 DNA: TGTGCCAGCAGCTTTTCCTTGAGGGTGCAGTTCTTC
CDR3 protein: CASSFSLRVQFF

J gene: TRBJ2-5
V gene: TRBV6-5
clone size: -
D gene: TRBD2
CDR3 DNA: TGTGCCAGCAGGCGGAGGCGGGAGGAGACCCAGTACTTC
CDR3 protein: CASRRRREETQYF

J gene: TRBJ2-2
V gene: TRBV5-1
clone size: -
D gene: -
CDR3 DNA: TGCGCCAGCAGCTTGGTCGTCACCGGGGAGCTGTTTTTT
CDR3 protein: CASSLVVTGELFF